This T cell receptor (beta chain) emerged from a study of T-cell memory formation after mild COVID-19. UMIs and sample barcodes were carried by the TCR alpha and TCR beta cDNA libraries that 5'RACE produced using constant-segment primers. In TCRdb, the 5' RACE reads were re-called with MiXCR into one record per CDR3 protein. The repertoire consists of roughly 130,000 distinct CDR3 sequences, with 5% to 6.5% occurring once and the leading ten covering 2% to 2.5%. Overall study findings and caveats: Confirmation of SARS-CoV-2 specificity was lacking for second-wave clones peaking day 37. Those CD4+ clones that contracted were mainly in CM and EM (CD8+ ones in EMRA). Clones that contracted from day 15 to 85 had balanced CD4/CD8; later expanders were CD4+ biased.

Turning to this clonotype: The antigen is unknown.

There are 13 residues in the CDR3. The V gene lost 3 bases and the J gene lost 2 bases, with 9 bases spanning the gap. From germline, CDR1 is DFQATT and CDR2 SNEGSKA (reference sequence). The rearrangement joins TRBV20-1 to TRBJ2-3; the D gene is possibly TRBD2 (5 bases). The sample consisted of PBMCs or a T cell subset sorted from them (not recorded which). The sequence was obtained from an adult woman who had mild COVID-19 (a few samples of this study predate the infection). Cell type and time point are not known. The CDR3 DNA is TGCAGTGCTAGGCAGCGGACCACAGATACGCAGTATTTT. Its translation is CSARQRTTDTQYF.